Listed here are 8 T cell receptor beta chains from one sample, sequenced in a study of blood T cell repertoires in COVID-19. Using immunoSEQ multiplex PCR, the repertoire was profiled, and TCRdb retains in-frame clones only, with some absent. The sample includes approximately 200,000 clones, around 83% of them seen just once. Specimen: peripheral blood. Every receptor here comes from a man aged 50 or older who had recovered from COVID-19.

The chain couples TRBV19 to TRBJ1-1; 7 bases fit TRBD1. This CDR3 is 14 amino acids long. Unmatched junction bases numbered 4, after V lost 2 bases and J lost 4 bases. Germline V lookup: CDR1 LNHDA, CDR2 SQIVND (reference sequence). Here the CDR3 reads CASSISPGGTEAFF. CDR3 DNA sequence: TGTGCCAGTAGTATAAGTCCAGGGGGCACTGAAGCTTTCTTT.

CDR3 loop: CASSGTRDRRTDGANVLTF. CDR3 DNA sequence: TGTGCCAGCAGTGGAACCCGGGACAGGAGAACGGATGGGGCCAACGTCCTGACTTTC. The chain recombines TRBV6-1 with TRBJ2-6, with TRBD1 matching 8 bases. V lost 4 bases and J lost 3; bases outside the gene matches: 14. The CDR3 covers 19 residues. Per the germline V gene, CDR1 is MNHNS and CDR2 is SASEGT.

The chain has TRBV11-2 and TRBJ2-1, with a possible D match to TRBD2 (6 bases). The V and J ends lost 5 bases and 4 bases respectively, with 18 bases between them. The CDR3 has 16 residues. Germline V gene lookup returns CDR1 SGHAT and CDR2 FQNNGV. The CDR3 is CASSPPLAAHYNEQFF. In nucleotides, the CDR3 is TGTGCCAGCAGCCCGCCATTAGCGGCCCATTACAATGAGCAGTTCTTC.

This sequence joins TRBV18 and TRBJ2-3, with D maybe TRBD2 (6 bases). Germline V gene lookup returns CDR1 KGHSH and CDR2 LQKENI. This CDR3 region has 14 residues. V shed 6 bases and J shed 3 bases, with 13 bases lying between them. In DNA, the CDR3 is TGTGCCAGCTCCATAAACGGGGGAACAGATACGCAGTATTTT. Its translation is CASSINGGTDTQYF.

V and J are TRBV19 and TRBJ2-1, with TRBD2 matching over 7 bases. Germline trimming cut 3 bases from V and 0 bases from J; bases unmatched to any gene: 2. Germline-derived CDR1 and CDR2 are LNHDA and SQIVND (reference sequence). CDR3 length: 15 amino acids. CDR3 nucleotides: TGTGCCAGTAGTATGGGCGGGGGCTCCTACAATGAGCAGTTCTTC. Translated, it gives CASSMGGGSYNEQFF.

This chain uses TRBV7-2 with TRBJ2-3; D possibly corresponds to TRBD2 (5 bases). V lost 1 base and J 8 bases, leaving 16 bases between the germline ends. The length of the CDR3 is 15 residues. Germline-derived CDR1 and CDR2 are SGHTA and FQGNSA. CDR3 coding DNA: TGTGCCAGCAGCTTAGGGGGAAGGAGGATGAGTACGCAGTATTTT. It is translated as CASSLGGRRMSTQYF. Full variable domain (outside the CDR3, taken from reference TRBV7-2 and TRBJ2-3): GAGVSQSPSNKVTEKGKDVELRCDPISGHTALYWYRQSLGQGLEFLIYFQGNSAPDKSGLPSDRFSAERTGGSVSTLTIQRTQQEDSAVYLCASSLGGRRMSTQYFGPGTRLTVL.

To note about this clone: The sample holds other DNA sequences that translate to the same CDR3. V usage is TRBV5-1 and J usage is TRBJ1-2; maybe TRBD1 (6 bases). CDR1 and CDR2 (germline): SGHRS, YFSETQ. Trimming left V 2 bases short and J 2 bases short, with 10 bases between. The CDR3 has 14 residues. Written as DNA, the CDR3 is TGCGCCAGCAGCTTATCGCAGGGGAACTATGGCTACACCTTC. Translated, it gives CASSLSQGNYGYTF. The whole variable domain, remainder taken from reference TRBV5-1 and TRBJ1-2, is KAGVTQTPRYLIKTRGQQVTLSCSPISGHRSVSWYQQTPGQGLQFLFEYFSETQRNKGNFPGRFSGRQFSNSRSEMNVSTLELGDSALYLCASSLSQGNYGYTFGSGTRLTVV.

The chain employs TRBV2 and TRBJ1-1; 8 positions match TRBD1. The trim removed 6 bases at V and 1 base at J, leaving 7 bases unmatched. The CDR3 is 15 residues long. Per the germline V gene, CDR1 is SNHLY and CDR2 is FYNNEI. CDR3 sequence: CASSPSGQGNTEAFF. The CDR3 coding sequence is TGTGCCAGCAGCCCTAGCGGACAGGGGAACACTGAAGCTTTCTTT.